Only a few counts were recorded for the clone carrying this TCR beta chain. Its target is not known. The PCR had 60 Vbeta and 13 Jbeta primers. Produced via immunoSEQ multiplex PCR; TCRdb's table is partial and in-frame only. This sample has around 150,000 clones; roughly 82% occur once, and the top ten carry 2.5% to 3%. This sample was included in a study of cytomegalovirus exposure and HLA in healthy donors. Study at large: Early released data had approximately 86 million unique TCRs, all coming from HLA-typed donors.

Whole-study results and caveats: An ancestry cluster, one associated with Asian ancestry, reportedly showed fewer N-insertions than the approximately 670-donor mean in a later analysis. The authors listed approximately 160 TCR beta chains as cytomegalovirus-associated.

Sequencing used PBMCs. The receptor was isolated from a woman aged 50 to 60 in good health and CMV-seropositive.

The CDR3 is CASSERQVEAFF. CDR3 coding DNA: TGCGCCAGCAGTGAGCGACAGGTTGAAGCTTTCTTT. The rearrangement joins TRBV10-2 to TRBJ1-1, with D possibly TRBD1 on 6 matching bases. The CDR3 runs 12 residues. Trimming pared 2 bases from V and 7 bases from J, leaving 8 bases between. Germline CDR1 WSHSY, CDR2 SAAADI.